Below are 32 T cell receptor beta chains sequenced from a single sample in a study of cytomegalovirus exposure and HLA in healthy donors (dated by TCRdb to the late 2010s). The library was generated by the immunoSEQ multiplex PCR assay. The multiplex PCR relied on a mix of 60 forward primers for TCR Vbeta segments and 13 reverse primers for TCR Jbeta segments. In TCRdb, the immuneACCESS table is reduced to in-frame sequences with V and J assigned. These tables do not hold every clone; where another copy was compared, an unresolved V gene accounts for under half, and the others remain unexplained. Within this sample are around 110,000 clones, with around 66% of them counted one time only. Approximately 8.5% of the sample lies in the top ten. The specimen was PBMCs. These receptors were obtained from a woman between 35 and 50 years old in good health and CMV-seropositive.

This clone has a handful of counts. This same CDR3 is encoded by further DNA sequences in the sample. The CDR3 here is CASSVGTANTEAFF. CDR3 DNA: TGTGCCAGCAGCGTAGGGACAGCGAACACTGAAGCTTTCTTT. The V call is TRBV9, the J call TRBJ1-1, with a weak D call TRBD1 (6 bases). Germline-derived CDR1 and CDR2 are SGDLS and YYNGEE. The germline V and J ends were trimmed by 0 bases and 1 base, with 7 bases remaining between them. The CDR3 is 14 residues long. The entire variable domain, with the rest obtained from reference TRBV9 and TRBJ1-1, is as follows: DSGVTQTPKHLITATGQRVTLRCSPRSGDLSVYWYQQSLDQGLQFLIQYYNGEERAKGNILERFSAQQFPDLHSELNLSSLELGDSALYFCASSVGTANTEAFFGQGTRLTVV.

V usage is TRBV27 and J usage is TRBJ2-7; weak D call: TRBD1 (6 bases). This CDR3 has 13 amino acids. CDR1 is MNHEY and CDR2 is SMNVEV in the germline V gene (reference sequence). V was shortened by 6 bases and J by 2 bases, with 11 bases between the two germline ends. CDR3 amino acids: CASRPTGTYEQYF. In DNA form, the CDR3 reads TGTGCCAGCAGACCAACAGGGACCTACGAGCAGTACTTC.

This clone was recorded a few times. The rearrangement uses TRBV6-6 and TRBJ2-3; TRBD2 matches at 7 bases. The ends lost 2 bases at V and 4 bases at J; junction bases unmatched: 6. The germline V gene encodes CDR1 MNHNY and CDR2 SVGAGI (reference sequence). This CDR3 is 15 amino acids long. The CDR3 coding sequence is TGTGCCAGCAGTTACGGGGAGGGATGGGCAGATACGCAGTATTTT. Amino acids: CASSYGEGWADTQYF.

The chain recombines TRBV5-3 with TRBJ1-5, with 7 bases matching TRBD1. Being an ORF, TRBV5-3 has a function that is uncertain. The V segment lost 4 bases and the J segment 6 bases; nucleotides outside the gene matches: 7. The CDR3 runs to 14 residues. In DNA form, the CDR3 reads TGTGCCAGAAGCGGCGGGACAGCTACTCAGCCCCAGCATTTT. Translating gives CARSGGTATQPQHF.

This chain connects TRBV5-6 to TRBJ2-7; 13 nucleotides align to TRBD2. The CDR3 is 17 amino acids. V lost 3 bases and J lost 1; bases outside the gene matches: 7. The V gene's germline CDR1 is SGHDT and CDR2 YYEEEE. The CDR3 DNA reads TGTGCCAGCAGCTACTTGGCGACTAGCGGGAGGTCCTACGAGCAGTACTTC. Its translation: CASSYLATSGRSYEQYF.

The chain combines TRBV19 with TRBJ1-6; 7 nucleotides match TRBD1. The CDR3 has 16 amino acids. Germline V lookup: CDR1 LNHDA, CDR2 SQIVND (reference sequence). After removal of 2 bases from V and 8 bases from J, the junction contained 9 bases not matched to a gene. CDR3 loop: CASSIRGQPGHSPLHF. In nucleotides, the CDR3 is TGTGCCAGTAGTATACGGGGACAGCCTGGTCATTCACCCCTCCACTTT.

This clone has a handful of counts. The chain carries TRBV5-4 and TRBJ2-7, with TRBD2 identical over 15 bases. This CDR3 spans 15 amino acids. Germline V CDR1 and CDR2: SGHNT, YYREEE (reference sequence). V trimming: 7 bases; J trimming: 5 bases; junction bases outside the gene matches: 7. CDR3 nucleotides: TGTGCCAGCCACTGGACTAGCGGGGGGGCCCACGAGCAGTACTTC. Its protein is CASHWTSGGAHEQYF. Complete variable domain (other parts from reference TRBV5-4 and TRBJ2-7): ETGVTQSPTHLIKTRGQQVTLRCSSQSGHNTVSWYQQALGQGPQFIFQYYREEENGRGNFPPRFSGLQFPNYSSELNVNALELDDSALYLCASHWTSGGAHEQYFGPGTRLTVT.

V usage is TRBV19 and J usage is TRBJ2-3; 12 nucleotides line up with TRBD2. Germline trimming cut 5 bases from V and 4 bases from J; bases unmatched to any gene: 7. Germline CDR1 is LNHDA and CDR2 is SQIVND (reference sequence). The CDR3 consists of 16 residues. CDR3 sequence reads: CASSPRPSGGADTQYF. In nucleotides, the CDR3 is TGTGCCAGTAGTCCGCGGCCTAGCGGGGGGGCAGATACGCAGTATTTT. Supplemented by reference TRBV19 and TRBJ2-3, the full variable domain reads DGGITQSPKYLFRKEGQNVTLSCEQNLNHDAMYWYRQDPGQGLRLIYYSQIVNDFQKGDIAEGYSVSREKKESFPLTVTSAQKNPTAFYLCASSPRPSGGADTQYFGPGTRLTVL.

The rearrangement uses TRBV29-1 and TRBJ2-7; possible D gene TRBD1, 6 bases. This CDR3 contains 12 residues. Trimming cost V 7 bases and J 3 bases, with 13 bases left between them. Per germline, CDR1 SQVTM and CDR2 ANQGSEA. The CDR3 bases are TGCAGCGCTGCGACAGGAAGCTACGAGCAGTACTTC. Translated, it gives CSAATGSYEQYF.

The rearrangement links TRBV2 to TRBJ2-5; TRBD2 agrees at 7 bases. Trimming removed 2 bases from V and 2 bases from J; junction bases left unmatched: 2. CDR1 SNHLY and CDR2 FYNNEI come from the germline V gene. CDR3 length: 14 residues. The DNA for the CDR3 is TGTGCCAGCAGTGAACTAGCGGCTCAAGAGACCCAGTACTTC. Its protein is CASSELAAQETQYF.

The chain's CDR3 is CASSQPTGRSKTQYF. For the CDR3, the DNA is TGTGCCAGCAGCCAGCCGACAGGGAGGTCGAAGACCCAGTACTTC. This chain uses TRBV27 with TRBJ2-5; tentatively, D is TRBD1 (7 bases). Looked up from germline, CDR1 is MNHEY and CDR2 is SMNVEV (reference sequence). The V end lost 6 bases, the J end lost 6 bases, and 20 bases lay between the germline ends. There are 15 residues in the CDR3.

The V and J genes are TRBV5-1 and TRBJ2-1, with TRBD2 identical over 13 bases. Germline CDR1 and CDR2: SGHRS and YFSETQ. This CDR3 region has 14 residues. V trimming: 0 bases; J trimming: 9 bases; junction bases outside the gene matches: 0. The CDR3 loop is CASSLGTSGSEQFF. The CDR3 nucleotides are TGCGCCAGCAGCTTGGGGACTAGCGGGAGTGAGCAGTTCTTC.

CDR3 sequence: CASSVGQGNSPLHF. The DNA for the CDR3 is TGTGCCAGCAGCGTCGGACAGGGAAATTCACCCCTCCACTTT. The rearrangement joins TRBV9 to TRBJ1-6; TRBD1 matches 8 bases. Germline assignment: CDR1 SGDLS and CDR2 YYNGEE. CDR3 length: 14 residues. Losses at the gene ends were 2 bases for V and 7 bases for J; bases not matched to a gene: 2. The whole variable domain, filled in from reference TRBV9 and TRBJ1-6, reads DSGVTQTPKHLITATGQRVTLRCSPRSGDLSVYWYQQSLDQGLQFLIQYYNGEERAKGNILERFSAQQFPDLHSELNLSSLELGDSALYFCASSVGQGNSPLHFGNGTRLTVT.

The V call is TRBV7-9, the J call TRBJ2-1; possibly TRBD1 for D (6 bases). V was trimmed by 0 bases and J by 12 bases, leaving 18 bases between them. There are 15 residues in the CDR3. Germline assignment: CDR1 SEHNR and CDR2 FQNEAQ (reference sequence). In nucleotides, the CDR3 is TGTGCCAGCAGCTTAGCGCAGGGGACCTCCTCGGTGCAGTTCTTC. Its translation: CASSLAQGTSSVQFF.

This rearrangement joins TRBV27 to TRBJ1-1, with TRBD1 as a possible D gene (5 bases). Trimming stripped 5 bases from V and 7 bases from J, with 14 bases between. CDR3 length equals 13 residues. Germline values: CDR1 MNHEY, CDR2 SMNVEV (reference sequence). CDR3 nucleotide sequence: TGTGCCAGCAGTCCGGCAGGGTCGGATGAAGCTTTCTTT. Its protein is CASSPAGSDEAFF.

The chain carries TRBV5-5 and TRBJ1-6; D is unclear. This CDR3 region has 14 residues. V gave up 0 bases and J gave up 9 bases, with 10 bases separating them. Germline V gene sequence: CDR1 SGHKS, CDR2 YYEKEE (reference sequence). CDR3 sequence: CASSLGTASSPLHF. The CDR3 region has the DNA TGTGCCAGCAGCTTGGGTACAGCCAGTTCACCCCTCCACTTT. Variable domain in full (rest from reference TRBV5-5 and TRBJ1-6): DAGVTQSPTHLIKTRGQQVTLRCSPISGHKSVSWYQQVLGQGPQFIFQYYEKEERGRGNFPDRFSARQFPNYSSELNVNALLLGDSALYLCASSLGTASSPLHFGNGTRLTVT.

The V and J genes are TRBV2 and TRBJ2-1; D is possibly TRBD1 (6 bases). Germline V lookup: CDR1 SNHLY, CDR2 FYNNEI. V lost 4 bases to trimming and J lost 8 bases, with 18 bases between them. The CDR3 runs 15 residues. CDR3 sequence: CASSVSAPGGHEQFF. Here the CDR3 DNA reads TGTGCCAGCAGTGTATCAGCGCCTGGGGGCCATGAGCAGTTCTTC.

This CDR3 is CASRAGSGNQPQHF. The CDR3 DNA reads TGTGCCAGCAGGGCAGGCTCGGGGAATCAGCCCCAGCATTTT. The chain recombines TRBV2 with TRBJ1-5; no reliable D call. Trimming took 6 bases from V and 4 from J, leaving 13 bases between them. CDR3 length equals 14 residues. Germline CDR1 and CDR2: SNHLY and FYNNEI.

The genes are TRBV6-6 and TRBJ2-2, with D possibly matching TRBD1 (6 bases). The CDR3 is 15 residues long. The germline V gene has CDR1 MNHNY and CDR2 SVGAGI (reference sequence). V gave up 4 bases and J gave up 3 bases, with 12 bases separating them. The CDR3 protein is CASSSTKGDTGELFF. The CDR3 nucleotides read TGTGCCAGCAGTTCTACGAAGGGGGACACCGGGGAGCTGTTTTTT.

The V call is TRBV29-1, the J call TRBJ2-2, with 12 bases aligning to TRBD1. The length of the CDR3 is 15 residues. V gave up 6 bases and J gave up 7 bases; unmatched junction bases: 9. The V gene's germline CDR1 is SQVTM and CDR2 ANQGSEA. CDR3 in amino acids: CSVIGGQGAVGELFF. CDR3 in DNA: TGCAGCGTAATTGGGGGACAGGGGGCGGTCGGGGAGCTGTTTTTT.

This clone was picked up a small number of times. The chain is built from TRBV7-3 and TRBJ2-5, with 8 positions matching TRBD1. Germline assignment: CDR1 SGHTA and CDR2 FQGTGA. The CDR3 sequence is 17 residues long. The junction had 9 bases not matched to a gene; V was cut back by 2 bases and J by 1 base. CDR3: CASSLRPPGQGQETQYF. CDR3 nucleotide sequence: TGTGCCAGCAGCTTACGGCCCCCCGGACAGGGCCAAGAGACCCAGTACTTC. The whole variable domain, remainder taken from reference TRBV7-3 and TRBJ2-5, is GAGVSQTPSNKVTEKGKYVELRCDPISGHTALYWYRQSLGQGPEFLIYFQGTGAADDSGLPNDRFFAVRPEGSVSTLKIQRTERGDSAVYLCASSLRPPGQGQETQYFGPGTRLLVL.

This clone was counted only a few times. The genes are TRBV9 and TRBJ1-2; TRBD1 might be the D (6 bases). CDR3 length: 15 residues. V gave up 0 bases and J gave up 4 bases, with 13 bases separating them. CDR1 and CDR2 from the germline V gene are SGDLS and YYNGEE. The CDR3 coding sequence is TGTGCCAGCAGCGTAGCGCACACAGGGACCTATGGCTACACCTTC. It translates to CASSVAHTGTYGYTF. Using reference TRBV9 and TRBJ1-2 for the parts outside the CDR3, the full variable domain is DSGVTQTPKHLITATGQRVTLRCSPRSGDLSVYWYQQSLDQGLQFLIQYYNGEERAKGNILERFSAQQFPDLHSELNLSSLELGDSALYFCASSVAHTGTYGYTFGSGTRLTVV.

The chain joins TRBV9 to TRBJ2-6; possible D gene TRBD2, 6 bases. Germline V lookup: CDR1 SGDLS, CDR2 YYNGEE. The CDR3 totals 19 residues. Trimming took off 3 bases at V and 2 bases at J, with 21 bases between the two ends. This CDR3 reads CASSARGTAPPPGANVLTF. The CDR3 DNA sequence: TGTGCCAGCAGCGCACGCGGGACCGCCCCACCACCTGGGGCCAACGTCCTGACTTTC.

The table lists this clone with a count of one. This chain links TRBV7-8 with TRBJ1-4; TRBD1 matches 9 bases. The ends lost 4 bases at V and 8 bases at J; junction bases unmatched: 8. The CDR3 spans 15 residues. From germline, CDR1 is SGHVS and CDR2 FQNEAQ. DNA for the CDR3: TGTGCCAGCAGCTCCGTGGGACAGGGAGAGGAAAAACTGTTTTTT. Translation gives CASSSVGQGEEKLFF.

V usage is TRBV7-6 and J usage is TRBJ1-3; weak D call: TRBD1 (5 bases). CDR3 length: 16 amino acids. From germline, CDR1 is SGHVS and CDR2 FNYEAQ. V lost 5 bases, J lost 2 bases, and 16 bases lay in between. CDR3 amino acids: CASSPTSGETGNTIYF. In DNA, the CDR3 is TGTGCCAGCAGCCCTACCTCGGGGGAGACTGGAAACACCATATATTTT. The whole variable domain, remainder taken from reference TRBV7-6 and TRBJ1-3, is GAGVSQSPRYKVTKRGQDVALRCDPISGHVSLYWYRQALGQGPEFLTYFNYEAQQDKSGLPNDRFSAERPEGSISTLTIQRTEQRDSAMYRCASSPTSGETGNTIYFGEGSWLTVV.

J is TRBJ1-2 and V is TRBV5-6, with a tentative D call TRBD1 (5 bases). The V and J ends lost 5 bases and 0 bases respectively, with 14 bases between them. Germline V gene data show CDR1 as SGHDT and CDR2 as YYEEEE. The CDR3 totals 15 residues. The CDR3 DNA sequence: TGTGCCAGCAGACCCACAGGCGTAGCTAACTATGGCTACACCTTC. Its translation: CASRPTGVANYGYTF.

In its sample, this clone was seen a few times. V and J are TRBV29-1 and TRBJ1-1; D not resolved. In germline, CDR1 is SQVTM, CDR2 ANQGSEA. The CDR3 length is 12 residues. Trimming pared 0 bases from V and 7 bases from J, leaving 9 bases between. CDR3 sequence: CSVEEGAGEAFF. In nucleotides, the CDR3 is TGCAGCGTTGAAGAGGGTGCAGGTGAAGCTTTCTTT.

V gene TRBV2 combines with J gene TRBJ2-6, with 7 bases aligning to TRBD1. Germline assignment: CDR1 SNHLY and CDR2 FYNNEI. Trimming removed 4 bases from V and 1 base from J; junction bases left unmatched: 4. This CDR3 is 16 amino acids long. As DNA, the CDR3 is TGTGCCAGCAGTGTAGGCAGGGGGTCTGGGGCCAACGTCCTGACTTTC. This codes for CASSVGRGSGANVLTF. Complete variable domain (other parts from reference TRBV2 and TRBJ2-6): EPEVTQTPSHQVTQMGQEVILRCVPISNHLYFYWYRQILGQKVEFLVSFYNNEISEKSEIFDDQFSVERPDGSNFTLKIRSTKLEDSAMYFCASSVGRGSGANVLTFGAGSRLTVL.

This chain joins TRBV4-2 and TRBJ1-5, with 7 bases identical to TRBD1. V lost 2 bases and J lost 3; bases outside the gene matches: 4. The CDR3 has 15 amino acids. Germline V gene data show CDR1 as LGHNA and CDR2 as YNFKEQ. This chain's CDR3 is CASSQPTGDNQPQHF. Written as DNA, the CDR3 is TGTGCCAGCAGCCAACCTACAGGGGACAATCAGCCCCAGCATTTT.

This chain connects TRBV4-1 to TRBJ2-5, with a weak D call TRBD2 (5 bases). V lost 0 bases, J lost 8 bases, and 10 bases lay in between. This CDR3 region has 13 residues. Germline V lookup: CDR1 MGHRA, CDR2 YSYEKL. The CDR3 DNA is TGCGCCAGCAGCCAAGACGGGGTCATAACCCAGTACTTC. Residues: CASSQDGVITQYF.

J is TRBJ2-7 and V is TRBV11-2; TRBD1 aligns across 9 bases. Per germline, CDR1 SGHAT and CDR2 FQNNGV. The CDR3 sequence is 14 residues long. Losses at the gene ends were 5 bases for V and 5 bases for J; bases not matched to a gene: 7. CDR3 region: CASSRGQGTHEQYF. The CDR3, as DNA: TGTGCCAGCAGCAGGGGACAGGGAACCCACGAGCAGTACTTC.

The rearrangement links TRBV13 to TRBJ2-5; TRBD2 matches 14 bases. V was pared by 5 bases and J by 5 bases, with 10 bases of the junction left unmatched. Germline CDR1 reads PRHDT; CDR2 reads FYEKMQ (reference sequence). This CDR3 spans 17 amino acids. CDR3 nucleotide sequence: TGTGCCAGCAGCATCAGACTAGCGGGGGGGCCATCGGAGACCCAGTACTTC. Protein product: CASSIRLAGGPSETQYF.